Each of the 10 T cell receptor beta chains below was sequenced from the same sample in a study of T cell responses to AZD1222 COVID-19 vaccine. Sequenced by immunoSEQ multiplex PCR; TCRdb stores in-frame clones only, minus some. The sample has roughly 130,000 clones; around 90% are singletons. The specimen was peripheral blood, collected 28 days after the second AZD1222 dose. These receptors were taken from an adult who received the AZD1222 COVID-19 vaccine.

CDR3 in amino acids: CASSRGQGDNEQFF. The CDR3 DNA sequence: TGCGCCAGCAGCAGGGGACAGGGGGACAATGAGCAGTTCTTC. The V gene is TRBV4-1, the J gene TRBJ2-1, with 11 bases lining up with TRBD1. Germline lookup yields CDR1 MGHRA and CDR2 YSYEKL. V gave up 5 bases and J gave up 5 bases; unmatched junction bases: 2. This CDR3 region has 14 residues.

The rearrangement uses TRBV5-4 and TRBJ2-1; 12 bases are a match to TRBD2. Germline CDR1 is SGHNT and CDR2 is YYREEE (reference sequence). With V trimmed by 7 bases and J by 2 bases, 16 bases remained unmatched. The length of the CDR3 is 19 residues. CDR3 DNA sequence: TGTGCCAGCCCCTTATCGACTAGCGGGAGTAGTTCGACCTACAATGAGCAGTTCTTC. Protein product: CASPLSTSGSSSTYNEQFF.

This sequence joins TRBV2 and TRBJ2-3; no reliable D call. Trimming shortened V by 9 bases and J by 3 bases, and 13 bases separated the two germline ends. Germline CDR1 is SNHLY and CDR2 is FYNNEI. This CDR3 has 13 amino acids. CDR3 nucleotide sequence: TGTGCCAGGGTTAATAGGGAAACAGATACGCAGTATTTT. The encoded protein is CARVNRETDTQYF.

V and J are TRBV3-1 (or the pseudogene TRBV3-2) and TRBJ2-5; D remains unclear. The CDR3 extends over 12 amino acids. V dropped 0 bases and J dropped 5 bases, with 4 bases sitting between them. The germline CDR1 and CDR2 sequences are LGHDT and YNNKEL (reference sequence). CDR3 residues: CASSQDRETQYF. In DNA form, the CDR3 reads TGTGCCAGCAGCCAAGACAGGGAGACCCAGTACTTC.

The chain uses TRBV7-2 and TRBJ2-7; unclear D gene. Germline V gene sequence: CDR1 SGHTA, CDR2 FQGNSA. The CDR3 totals 13 residues. The germline V and J ends were trimmed by 1 base and 4 bases, with 8 bases remaining between them. This CDR3 reads CASSLVYGYEQYF. The CDR3 DNA reads as TGTGCCAGCAGCTTAGTTTACGGTTACGAGCAGTACTTC. Based on the CDR3 plus reference TRBV7-2 and TRBJ2-7, the full variable domain is GAGVSQSPSNKVTEKGKDVELRCDPISGHTALYWYRQSLGQGLEFLIYFQGNSAPDKSGLPSDRFSAERTGGSVSTLTIQRTQQEDSAVYLCASSLVYGYEQYFGPGTRLTVT.

This clone was seen only once. The rearrangement links TRBV6-5 to TRBJ2-2; 8 nucleotides align to TRBD2. J was trimmed by 3 bases and V by 6 bases; bases with no gene match: 6. The CDR3 is 15 amino acids. Per the germline V gene, CDR1 is MNHEY and CDR2 is SVGAGI. The CDR3, as DNA: TGTGCCAGCAGCCCCCCCGGGAGGGACACCGGGGAGCTGTTTTTT. It translates to CASSPPGRDTGELFF.

V is TRBV9 and J is TRBJ1-3; no firm D call. CDR3 length equals 14 residues. Germline V lookup: CDR1 SGDLS, CDR2 YYNGEE. Trimming removed 2 bases at V and 0 bases at J, with 6 bases between. This chain's CDR3 is CASSVFGSGNTIYF. As DNA, the CDR3 is TGTGCCAGCAGCGTTTTCGGCTCTGGAAACACCATATATTTT.

The J gene is TRBJ2-5, the V gene TRBV12-3 or TRBV12-4; the D call may be TRBD1 or TRBD2 (5 bases each). Trimming took 4 bases from V and 5 from J, leaving 8 bases between them. This CDR3 comprises 12 residues. CDR3 DNA sequence: TGTGCCAGCAGTTCCGGGGCCGAGACCCAGTACTTC. It codes for CASSSGAETQYF.

V is TRBV14 and J is TRBJ2-1; D unresolved. Germline loops: CDR1 SGHDN, CDR2 FVKESK. This CDR3 is 13 amino acids long. Trimming shortened V by 0 bases and J by 5 bases, and 5 bases separated the two germline ends. In nucleotides, the CDR3 is TGTGCCAGCAGCCAAGATCTGAACAATGAGCAGTTCTTC. This sequence encodes CASSQDLNNEQFF.

This chain connects TRBV19 to TRBJ1-1; 8 nucleotides align to TRBD1. Trimming at V came to 2 bases and at J to 7 bases, leaving 6 bases not matched to a gene. The CDR3 runs to 14 residues. The germline gives CDR1 LNHDA, CDR2 SQIVND (reference sequence). CDR3 sequence reads: CASSIRQGAIEAFF. The CDR3 coding sequence is TGTGCCAGTAGTATAAGGCAGGGGGCCATTGAAGCTTTCTTT.